One and the same sample provided the 32 T cell receptor beta chains below, sequenced in a study of blood T cell repertoires in COVID-19. Produced via immunoSEQ multiplex PCR; TCRdb's table is partial and in-frame only. The sample has 270,000 or so clones, under 90% seen once. The material sequenced was peripheral blood. The receptors originated from a woman between 40 and 50 years old who had recovered from COVID-19.

The V gene is TRBV7-9, the J gene TRBJ2-5; TRBD2 matches 9 bases. The germline V gene encodes CDR1 SEHNR and CDR2 FQNEAQ (reference sequence). Unmatched junction bases numbered 8, after V lost 5 bases and J lost 4 bases. The CDR3 is 15 residues long. The DNA of the CDR3 is TGTGCCAGCAGCCCTAGCGGGAAGGGGAGAGAGACCCAGTACTTC. It translates to CASSPSGKGRETQYF. The variable domain in full, completed from reference TRBV7-9 and TRBJ2-5, reads DTGVSQNPRHKITKRGQNVTFRCDPISEHNRLYWYRQTLGQGPEFLTYFQNEAQLEKSRLLSDRFSAERPKGSFSTLEIQRTEQGDSAMYLCASSPSGKGRETQYFGPGTRLLVL.

This chain joins TRBV28 and TRBJ2-7; 9 bases map to TRBD1. There are 15 residues in the CDR3. CDR1 and CDR2 from the germline V gene are MDHEN and SYDVKM. The trim removed 6 bases at V and 3 bases at J, leaving 9 bases unmatched. The CDR3 loop is CASSRPGQGYYEQYF. CDR3 bases: TGTGCCAGCAGCAGACCGGGACAGGGATACTACGAGCAGTACTTC.

This clone was seen only a few times. The chain is built from TRBV6-2 or TRBV6-3 and TRBJ2-1; the D is unclear. Germline V CDR1 and CDR2: MNHEY, SVGEGT. This CDR3 region has 12 residues. Trimming took 5 bases from V and 3 from J, leaving 5 bases between them. CDR3 amino acids: CASSPFYNEQFF. The CDR3 bases are TGTGCCAGCAGTCCCTTCTACAATGAGCAGTTCTTC.

V usage is TRBV30 and J usage is TRBJ1-2; D may be TRBD1 (5 bases). The V end was cut by 0 bases, the J end by 4 bases, with 9 bases between. CDR3 length: 13 amino acids. Per germline, CDR1 GTSNPN and CDR2 SVGIG (reference sequence). The chain's CDR3 is CAWSVRGGYGYTF. DNA of the CDR3: TGTGCCTGGAGTGTACGGGGGGGCTATGGCTACACCTTC.

The CDR3 region is CASSPRDKQLISGRALQETQYF. CDR3 in DNA: TGTGCCAGCTCACCCCGCGACAAACAGCTGATTAGCGGGAGGGCCTTACAAGAGACCCAGTACTTC. This chain links TRBV18 with TRBJ2-5, with 11 nucleotides matching TRBD2. Germline lookup yields CDR1 KGHSH and CDR2 LQKENI. The J segment lost 2 bases and the V segment lost 3 bases, leaving 23 bases of the junction unmatched. This CDR3 is built from 22 residues.

A word on this clone: One end of the junction does not line up with germline, which may come from a read error. The chain joins TRBV6-5 to TRBJ1-3; the match to TRBD1 covers 7 bases. CDR3 size: 15 residues. CDR1 and CDR2 from the germline V gene are MNHEY and SVGAGI. The CDR3 nucleotides are TGTGCCGGCAGTTACCCCCCGACAGGGGGAAACACCATATATTTT. It encodes CAGSYPPTGGNTIYF.

The chain couples TRBV2 to TRBJ1-4; 8 bases agree with TRBD1. V lost 10 bases, J lost 7 bases, and 11 bases stayed unmatched. The germline V gene has CDR1 SNHLY and CDR2 FYNNEI. The CDR3 is 14 residues long. The CDR3 region is CATKNDRGGEKLFF. The CDR3 nucleotides read TGTGCCACCAAGAACGACAGGGGAGGTGAAAAACTGTTTTTT.

In DNA form, the CDR3 reads TGTGCCAGCAGAAGATTGCACGGGGGCGAGCAGTACTTC. Translated, it gives CASRRLHGGEQYF. The J gene is TRBJ2-7, the V gene TRBV7-9, with D tentatively TRBD2 (6 bases). The V gene's germline CDR1 is SEHNR and CDR2 FQNEAQ (reference sequence). CDR3 length equals 13 residues. Trimming took 6 bases from V and 6 from J, leaving 15 bases between them.

Notes on this clone: Within the sample, other DNA sequences also encode this same CDR3. The V and J genes are TRBV6-5 and TRBJ2-1; tentative D call: TRBD1 (7 bases). V lost 7 bases and J lost 9, with 13 bases in between. Per the germline V gene, CDR1 is MNHEY and CDR2 is SVGAGI. The CDR3 loop spans 12 amino acids. CDR3 protein: CASTRQGGEQFF. The CDR3 DNA reads TGTGCCAGCACCAGACAGGGAGGTGAGCAGTTCTTC.

The gene calls are TRBV28 and TRBJ2-7; 11 positions agree with TRBD2. Germline assignment: CDR1 MDHEN and CDR2 SYDVKM. V lost 6 bases and J lost 3; bases outside the gene matches: 10. The CDR3 runs to 16 residues. The CDR3 sequence is CASSPELAGVVYEQYF. In nucleotides, the CDR3 is TGTGCCAGCAGCCCTGAACTAGCGGGAGTGGTCTACGAGCAGTACTTC.

The chain employs TRBV6-5 and TRBJ2-1; 10 bases match TRBD2. This CDR3 is 16 amino acids long. Germline values: CDR1 MNHEY, CDR2 SVGAGI. After removal of 3 bases from V and 3 bases from J, the junction contained 5 bases not matched to a gene. CDR3 residues: CASSYRLAGDYNEQFF. The CDR3 region has the DNA TGTGCCAGCAGTTATAGGCTAGCGGGAGACTACAATGAGCAGTTCTTC.

The rearrangement joins TRBV9 to TRBJ2-3; 8 nucleotides line up with TRBD1. J lost 4 bases, V lost 0 bases, and 4 bases had no gene match. CDR1 and CDR2 from the germline V gene are SGDLS and YYNGEE. The length of the CDR3 is 15 residues. CDR3 in DNA: TGTGCCAGCAGCGTAGCAGGGGGCGGCGCAGATACGCAGTATTTT. Amino acid sequence: CASSVAGGGADTQYF.

The chain combines TRBV3-1 (or the pseudogene TRBV3-2) with TRBJ2-5; D not certain. Trimming removed 4 bases from V and 4 bases from J, with 16 bases in between. The CDR3 length is 15 residues. Germline assignment: CDR1 LGHDT and CDR2 YNNKEL (reference sequence). For the CDR3, the DNA is TGTGCCAGCAGCCTAACGAACCCAGCGAGAGAGACCCAGTACTTC. This sequence encodes CASSLTNPARETQYF.

The rearrangement joins TRBV28 to TRBJ1-2; D is unclear. In germline, CDR1 is MDHEN, CDR2 SYDVKM. This CDR3 has 13 amino acids. The V end lost 2 bases, the J end lost 3 bases, and 7 bases lay between the germline ends. The CDR3, as DNA: TGTGCCAGCAGTTTAGACACTTACTATGGCTACACCTTC. Its protein product is CASSLDTYYGYTF.

The chain combines TRBV19 with TRBJ1-2; TRBD1 matches 8 bases. The CDR3 covers 17 residues. Germline loops: CDR1 LNHDA, CDR2 SQIVND (reference sequence). V dropped 8 bases and J dropped 2; count of bases not matched to a gene: 16. In DNA form, the CDR3 reads TGTGCCAGTGGAGGCCCGACAGGGGTAGGCCTGAACTATGGCTACACCTTC. Protein product: CASGGPTGVGLNYGYTF.

The rearrangement joins TRBV3-1 (or the pseudogene TRBV3-2) to TRBJ2-6; perhaps TRBD2 as D (6 bases). The V end was cut by 0 bases, the J end by 0 bases, with 15 bases between. The CDR3 contains 19 residues. CDR1 LGHDT and CDR2 YNNKEL come from the germline V gene (reference sequence). Here the CDR3 DNA reads TGTGCCAGCAGCCAAGATAGACTAGGTCTCGGCTCTGGGGCCAACGTCCTGACTTTC. Amino acids: CASSQDRLGLGSGANVLTF.

This rearrangement joins TRBV12-2 to TRBJ2-7; the table's D call TRBD2 went unverified against the DNA. TRBV12-2 is annotated as a pseudogene. The CDR3 has 15 amino acids. CDR3 sequence: CASRPGGSGSYEQYF. The CDR3 region has the DNA TGTGCAAGTCGCCCCGGGGGTTCTGGATCCTACGAGCAGTACTTC.

V is TRBV30 and J is TRBJ1-6; TRBD1 matches 9 bases. The germline V gene encodes CDR1 GTSNPN and CDR2 SVGIG (reference sequence). CDR3 length equals 14 residues. Trimming at V came to 7 bases and at J to 9 bases, leaving 10 bases not matched to a gene. CDR3 DNA sequence: TGTGCCTCCCCCCAGGGACAGGGAAGTTCACCCCTCCACTTT. Translating gives CASPQGQGSSPLHF.

CDR3 sequence: CASSEGFYQETQYF. For the CDR3, the DNA is TGTGCCAGCAGTGAAGGTTTCTACCAAGAGACCCAGTACTTC. The rearrangement links TRBV6-1 to TRBJ2-5; the D is unclear. CDR3 length equals 14 residues. Germline loops: CDR1 MNHNS, CDR2 SASEGT. V was trimmed by 1 base and J by 0 bases, leaving 6 bases between them.

The chain joins TRBV10-3 to TRBJ2-5, with 8 nucleotides matching TRBD2. The CDR3 runs 15 residues. V lost 0 bases to trimming and J lost 3 bases; unmatched junction nucleotides: 3. Germline CDR1 and CDR2: ENHRY and SYGVKD. DNA of the CDR3: TGTGCCATCAGTGAGTCTGAAGCGGGAGAAGAGACCCAGTACTTC. Protein product: CAISESEAGEETQYF.

This chain links TRBV5-1 with TRBJ1-4; D is undetermined. The V end lost 1 base, the J end lost 5 bases, and 15 bases lay between the germline ends. There are 16 residues in the CDR3. CDR1 and CDR2 from the germline V gene are SGHRS and YFSETQ. The CDR3 DNA sequence: TGCGCCAGCAGCTTGCCCCTTTTCGAGGAAAATGAAAAACTGTTTTTT. As protein: CASSLPLFEENEKLFF.

J is TRBJ2-6 and V is TRBV30; D uncertain. CDR1 is GTSNPN and CDR2 is SVGIG in the germline V gene (reference sequence). This CDR3 contains 13 residues. V shed 5 bases and J shed 2 bases, with 7 bases lying between them. The CDR3 nucleotides are TGTGCCTGGTCGAGGCCTGGGGCCAACGTCCTGACTTTC. Its protein product is CAWSRPGANVLTF.

The chain couples TRBV19 to TRBJ1-1; tentatively, D is TRBD1 (6 bases). Germline V gene sequence: CDR1 LNHDA, CDR2 SQIVND (reference sequence). Trimming removed 5 bases at V and 7 bases at J, with 14 bases between. The CDR3 is 13 amino acids. The CDR3 loop reads CASSVQGSGEAFF. For the CDR3, the DNA is TGTGCCAGTAGTGTACAGGGAAGTGGTGAAGCTTTCTTT.

This clone was detected once. This chain links TRBV19 with TRBJ1-2; 8 bases match TRBD1. The CDR3 is 14 amino acids. Per germline, CDR1 LNHDA and CDR2 SQIVND (reference sequence). Trimming at V came to 4 bases and at J to 4 bases, leaving 5 bases not matched to a gene. CDR3 region: CASSTGQGTYGYTF. CDR3 DNA sequence: TGTGCCAGTAGTACCGGACAGGGAACCTATGGCTACACCTTC.

The chain is built from TRBV7-6 and TRBJ2-5; D ambiguous. Germline V gives CDR1 SGHVS, CDR2 FNYEAQ. The CDR3 spans 15 residues. With 1 base removed from V and 5 bases from J, the gap between germline ends came to 14 bases. CDR3 sequence reads: CASSLESTVVETQYF. CDR3 DNA: TGTGCCAGCAGCTTAGAGAGTACAGTGGTGGAGACCCAGTACTTC.

The J gene is TRBJ2-7, the V gene TRBV7-9; possible D gene TRBD1, 5 bases. The CDR3 length is 14 residues. Germline loops: CDR1 SEHNR, CDR2 FQNEAQ (reference sequence). V gave up 0 bases and J gave up 4 bases, with 10 bases separating them. CDR3 in DNA: TGTGCCAGCAGCTTAGCCGGCAGGGATTACGAGCAGTACTTC. Protein product: CASSLAGRDYEQYF.

This clone was counted at least ten times. This rearrangement joins TRBV7-3 to TRBJ2-7; 13 bases are shared with TRBD2. Germline-derived CDR1 and CDR2 are SGHTA and FQGTGA. The CDR3 extends over 15 amino acids. V shed 4 bases, J shed 3 bases, and the junction held 3 bases outside the gene matches. CDR3 sequence reads: CASSSGLAGDYEQYF. The CDR3 DNA follows: TGTGCCAGCAGCTCAGGACTAGCGGGAGACTACGAGCAGTACTTC. Supplemented by reference TRBV7-3 and TRBJ2-7, the full variable domain reads GAGVSQTPSNKVTEKGKYVELRCDPISGHTALYWYRQSLGQGPEFLIYFQGTGAADDSGLPNDRFFAVRPEGSVSTLKIQRTERGDSAVYLCASSSGLAGDYEQYFGPGTRLTVT.

The rearrangement uses TRBV21-1 and TRBJ2-3; no DNA check was done on the table's D call, TRBD2. TRBV21-1 has pseudogene status. The CDR3 extends over 16 amino acids. Here the CDR3 DNA reads TGTGCCAGCAGCATACTGACTAGCGGGAGTTCGGATACGCAGTATTTT. It is translated as CASSILTSGSSDTQYF.

V and J are TRBV9 and TRBJ2-2; TRBD2 matches 7 bases. Trimming at V came to 0 bases and at J to 4 bases, leaving 6 bases not matched to a gene. CDR1 is SGDLS and CDR2 is YYNGEE in the germline V gene. The CDR3 extends over 16 amino acids. The CDR3 reads CASSVGAGEVTGELFF. In DNA, the CDR3 is TGTGCCAGCAGCGTAGGGGCGGGAGAGGTCACCGGGGAGCTGTTTTTT. The complete variable domain, with remaining parts taken from reference TRBV9 and TRBJ2-2, reads DSGVTQTPKHLITATGQRVTLRCSPRSGDLSVYWYQQSLDQGLQFLIQYYNGEERAKGNILERFSAQQFPDLHSELNLSSLELGDSALYFCASSVGAGEVTGELFFGEGSRLTVL.

The CDR3 reads CATSDPPLYGYTF. The CDR3 coding sequence is TGTGCCACCAGTGATCCCCCCCTCTATGGCTACACCTTC. This rearrangement joins TRBV24-1 to TRBJ1-2; D unresolved. The CDR3 is 13 amino acids. Germline CDR1 is KGHDR and CDR2 is SFDVKD. V dropped 3 bases and J dropped 4 bases, with 8 bases sitting between them.

V is TRBV21-1 and J is TRBJ1-3; the DNA was not compared with TRBD1, the D call given in the table. TRBV21-1 is a pseudogene. This CDR3 spans 20 amino acids. The CDR3 loop is CASSKNPKGQEQISGNTIYF. Written as DNA, the CDR3 is TGTGCCAGCAGCAAAAACCCTAAGGGGCAGGAGCAAATCTCTGGAAACACCATATATTTT.

The rearrangement uses TRBV6-2 or TRBV6-3 and TRBJ1-1; D is undetermined. Deletions cut 2 bases from V and 8 bases from J, with 12 bases between. The germline V gene has CDR1 MNHEY and CDR2 SVGEGT. The CDR3 totals 13 residues. The DNA of the CDR3 is TGTGCCAGCAGTTACCTTCCGGGAACGGAAGCTTTCTTT. It encodes CASSYLPGTEAFF.